The rows below give T cell receptor beta chains drawn from one sample of a study of cytomegalovirus exposure and HLA in healthy donors. Clones were read by immunoSEQ multiplex PCR, and TCRdb kept only the in-frame ones, dropping some. The sample shows tens of thousands of clones, about 96% of them seen only once. Sequenced sample: PBMCs. The receptors here all came from a man younger than 35 in good health and CMV-seronegative. The CDR3 runs from the conserved cysteine through the conserved F or W. A D gene is named only where the DNA matches it firmly. Expanded clones are given a class, and other clones once, few, many or no size at all.

cdr3_aa	cdr3_nt	d_call	clone_size	j_call	v_call
CASSGGETGTDTQYF	TGTGCCAGCAGTGGGGGGGAGACAGGTACAGATACGCAGTATTTT	-	-	TRBJ2-3	TRBV28
CASSLLRLAVPNEQFF	TGTGCCAGCAGTTTATTAAGACTAGCAGTGCCCAATGAGCAGTTCTTC	TRBD2	-	TRBJ2-1	TRBV28
CASSRGTAAEAFF	TGTGCCAGCAGCCGGGGGACAGCGGCTGAAGCTTTCTTT	TRBD1	-	TRBJ1-1	TRBV13
CSVGVSGELFF	TGCAGCGTAGGGGTTTCCGGGGAGCTGTTTTTT	-	once	TRBJ2-2	TRBV29-1
CASSEVWRSGANVLTF	TGTGCCAGCAGTGAAGTTTGGAGATCTGGGGCCAACGTCCTGACTTTC	-	-	TRBJ2-6	TRBV6-1
CASAPGRQNQPQHF	TGTGCCAGTGCACCGGGGAGGCAAAATCAGCCCCAGCATTTT	-	-	TRBJ1-5	TRBV6-5
CASSLGTVYEQYF	TGTGCCAGCAGCCTCGGGACAGTCTACGAGCAGTACTTC	TRBD1	-	TRBJ2-7	TRBV7-2
CASSFSRDSLYEQYF	TGTGCCAGCAGCTTTAGCCGAGACAGCCTCTACGAGCAGTACTTC	-	once	TRBJ2-7	TRBV7-2
CASSISGFGQPQHF	TGTGCCAGCAGCATATCAGGGTTTGGTCAGCCCCAGCATTTT	-	once	TRBJ1-5	TRBV6-5
CASSQAWGQNTGELFF	TGCGCCAGCAGCCAAGCTTGGGGACAGAACACCGGGGAGCTGTTTTTT	-	-	TRBJ2-2	TRBV4-3
CASSQESRASGEKLFF	TGTGCCAGCAGCCAAGAAAGTCGAGCGAGCGGCGAAAAACTGTTTTTT	-	-	TRBJ1-4	TRBV14
CSVGTVMNTEAFF	TGCAGCGTTGGGACAGTGATGAACACTGAAGCTTTCTTT	-	-	TRBJ1-1	TRBV29-1
CASSTGREDGYTF	TGTGCCAGCAGTACGGGTCGGGAAGACGGCTACACCTTC	-	-	TRBJ1-2	TRBV2
CASSLGGQGLAYGYTF	TGTGCCAGCAGCTTAGGAGGACAGGGCTTAGCCTATGGCTACACCTTC	TRBD1	-	TRBJ1-2	TRBV7-2
CASSPGAASSYEQYF	TGTGCCAGCAGCCCAGGGGCCGCGAGCTCCTACGAGCAGTACTTC	-	-	TRBJ2-7	TRBV7-8
CASTQDNLGYTF	TGTGCCAGCACCCAAGACAATCTCGGCTACACCTTC	-	-	TRBJ1-2	TRBV25-1
CASYGQEYNEQFF	TGTGCCAGTTATGGACAGGAGTACAATGAGCAGTTCTTC	TRBD1	-	TRBJ2-1	TRBV7-9
CASTGGGAGKQFF	TGTGCCAGCACCGGAGGGGGGGCAGGGAAGCAGTTCTTC	-	-	TRBJ2-1	TRBV6-1
CASRKGGAQPQHF	TGTGCCAGCAGGAAAGGGGGCGCCCAGCCCCAGCATTTT	TRBD1	-	TRBJ1-5	TRBV28
CASSERSFHTGELFF	TGTGCCAGCAGTGAACGGAGCTTTCACACCGGGGAGCTGTTTTTT	-	-	TRBJ2-2	TRBV25-1
CASSIERNQPQHF	TGTGCCAGTAGTATAGAGAGGAATCAGCCCCAGCATTTT	-	once	TRBJ1-5	TRBV19
CASSPGTGGGNQPQHF	TGTGCCAGCAGTCCCGGGACAGGGGGCGGCAATCAGCCCCAGCATTTT	TRBD1	-	TRBJ1-5	TRBV27
CASSQDVAGNYEQYF	TGCGCCAGCAGCCAAGATGTAGCGGGAAACTACGAGCAGTACTTC	TRBD2	-	TRBJ2-7	TRBV4-1
CASSTGTSGEQFF	TGCGCCAGCAGCACTGGGACTAGCGGTGAGCAGTTCTTC	TRBD2	-	TRBJ2-1	TRBV5-1
CASRELAGGHNEQFF	TGTGCCAGCAGGGAACTAGCGGGAGGACACAATGAGCAGTTCTTC	TRBD2	-	TRBJ2-1	TRBV2
CASSRYRPPLQETQYF	TGTGCCAGTAGTCGTTACAGGCCTCCGCTACAAGAGACCCAGTACTTC	-	-	TRBJ2-5	TRBV19
CASSAGTLGNTIYF	TGTGCCAGCAGCGCCGGGACTTTGGGAAACACCATATATTTT	-	-	TRBJ1-3	TRBV9
CSVGGGGNTGELFF	TGCAGCGTTGGGGGGGGCGGAAACACCGGGGAGCTGTTTTTT	-	once	TRBJ2-2	TRBV29-1
CASSLRDRGSTDTQYF	TGTGCCAGCAGCTTAAGGGACAGGGGAAGCACAGATACGCAGTATTTT	TRBD1	-	TRBJ2-3	TRBV11-1